This T cell receptor (beta chain) comes out of a study of CD4 T cells in relation to SARS-CoV-2 and coronaviruses. Findings and limits, study-wide: About 65% of donors had memory CD4+ clonotypes crossrecognizing SARS-CoV-2 and common cold coronavirus spike.

Turning to this clone: The antigen is not known.

The unexposed donors gave CD4+ T cells in about 2010-2019, prior to COVID-19. After roughly 9 days of culture, CD4+ T cells were isolated. Produced via immunoSEQ multiplex PCR; TCRdb's table is partial and in-frame only. The top ten clones hold more than 20% of a sample with roughly 30,000 clones, over 65% of them seen once. This CDR3 comprises 13 residues. V gave up 2 bases and J gave up 0 bases, with 2 bases separating them. Per the germline V gene, CDR1 is MNHEY and CDR2 is SVGAGI. The sequencing sample was made of CD4+ T cells from PBMCs, cultured in vitro. The gene calls are TRBV6-5 and TRBJ1-3; D unclear. The TCR was taken from a human donor in good health. CDR3 coding DNA: TGTGCCAGCAGTTACAGCTCTGGAAACACCATATATTTT. Protein: CASSYSSGNTIYF.